The T cell receptor (beta chain) described here comes from a study of molecular identifiers for immune sequencing clone quantification. Background on the study: Five portions were made in replicates from RNA of roughly 20,000 or 100,000 naive CD8 cells, and four underwent sequencing. Study-level findings and limits: Whereas naive cells kept under 1% of molecules in clones above 20 RNA copies, such clones held over 97% in effectors. Detection of one spiked Jurkat cell's TCR RNA reportedly worked in one million naive cells.

Naive CD8 T cells were picked out by sorting for CD8+CD4-CCR7+CD45RA+. Worth noting for this clonotype: Antigen unknown.

TCRdb passed the PCR reads through MiXCR, listing each CDR3 protein once. The data show about half a million distinct CDR3 sequences, with roughly 25% seen just once and around 0.78% held by the top ten. V shed 0 bases and J 6 bases; nucleotides not matched to a gene: 6. The germline CDR1 and CDR2 sequences are SGDLS and YYNGEE. This CDR3 is 15 amino acids long. Sample: naive CD8+ T cells from blood, with Jurkat cell RNA spiked in. Subset meaning: FACS-sorted CD8+CD4-CCR7+CD45RA+ naive T cells. The receptor comes from a human donor in good health. Some libraries in this study had Jurkat cell RNA spiked in. J is TRBJ2-3 and V is TRBV9; 8 bases are shared with TRBD2. CDR3 residues: CASSVVGRALDTQYF. The CDR3 coding sequence is TGTGCCAGCAGCGTAGTCGGGAGGGCCCTGGATACGCAGTATTTT.